The 24 T cell receptor beta chains below all came from one sample that was sequenced in a study of T-cell reconstitution after alpha-beta-depleted transplantation in children. It was with unique molecular identifiers that the TCRbeta library was prepared. TCRdb re-called the PCR reads through MiXCR, storing one row per CDR3 protein. The sample has about 24,000 distinct CDR3 sequences, about a tenth seen once; the top ten hold 20% to 25%. The material sequenced was PBMCs from the stem cell graft donor, taken from the stem cell graft. These receptors were taken from a human donor who donated a stem cell graft to a child with chronic granulomatous disease.

This clonotype has a count of ten or more. The chain links TRBV28 to TRBJ2-3; TRBD2 matches at 16 bases. Germline CDR1 and CDR2: MDHEN and SYDVKM. V lost 9 bases to trimming and J lost 1 base; unmatched junction nucleotides: 10. The CDR3 loop spans 18 amino acids. This CDR3 reads CASTGTSGRAAGTDTQYF. The CDR3 DNA is TGTGCCAGTACCGGGACTAGCGGGAGGGCGGCTGGCACAGATACGCAGTATTTT.

By sample fraction, this clonotype is medium-sized. This rearrangement joins TRBV27 to TRBJ2-7; TRBD2 matches 7 bases. J lost 2 bases, V lost 2 bases, and 0 bases had no gene match. The CDR3 loop spans 13 amino acids. Germline V gene data show CDR1 as MNHEY and CDR2 as SMNVEV (reference sequence). CDR3 bases: TGTGCCAGCAGTTTAGCGGGAGCCTACGAGCAGTACTTC. It codes for CASSLAGAYEQYF.

This clonotype was counted at least ten times. The V and J genes are TRBV15 and TRBJ2-7; D is possibly TRBD2 (5 bases). Trimming pared 8 bases from V and 4 bases from J, leaving 18 bases between. Per the germline V gene, CDR1 is LNHNV and CDR2 is YYDKDF (reference sequence). CDR3 length: 14 amino acids. The DNA of the CDR3 is TGTGCCACCTCCGAAGCGGTTGGAACGTACGAGCAGTACTTC. Translated: CATSEAVGTYEQYF.

This clonotype was detected ten times or more. The chain uses TRBV27 and TRBJ2-5; 14 bases align to TRBD2. J gave up 3 bases and V 3 bases, and 9 bases lay outside the gene matches. CDR3 length equals 18 residues. Germline V CDR1 and CDR2: MNHEY, SMNVEV (reference sequence). The CDR3 DNA follows: TGTGCCAGCAGTTTCCCCCGGACTAGCGGGGGGTCGGAAGAGACCCAGTACTTC. Amino acid sequence: CASSFPRTSGGSEETQYF.

This clonotype has ten or more counts. This chain links TRBV12-3 or TRBV12-4 with TRBJ1-2; D gene unclear. The germline V and J ends were trimmed by 5 bases and 3 bases, with 10 bases remaining between them. This CDR3 spans 13 amino acids. The CDR3 sequence is CASSAGYDYGYTF. CDR3 DNA sequence: TGTGCCAGCAGTGCGGGGTACGACTATGGCTACACCTTC.

This clonotype ranks as medium-sized. CDR3 amino acids: CAISELVGALYGYTF. The CDR3 DNA reads as TGTGCCATCAGTGAGTTGGTCGGGGCCCTCTATGGCTACACCTTC. The J gene is TRBJ1-2, the V gene TRBV10-3, with a tentative D call TRBD1 (5 bases). The germline gives CDR1 ENHRY, CDR2 SYGVKD. CDR3 length equals 15 residues. The ends were cut back, 1 base at V and 4 bases at J, with 13 bases in the middle.

In this sample, this clonotype turned up many times. This chain uses TRBV5-1 with TRBJ2-1, with 7 positions matching TRBD2. CDR3 length: 15 amino acids. From germline, CDR1 is SGHRS and CDR2 YFSETQ. V trimming: 0 bases; J trimming: 4 bases; junction bases outside the gene matches: 4. The CDR3 nucleotides are TGCGCCAGCAGCTTGGAGTCTAGCGGTTACAATGAGCAGTTCTTC. It yields the protein CASSLESSGYNEQFF.

Note on this clonotype: This clone may be a read error of a much larger clone one base away. V gene TRBV10-3 combines with J gene TRBJ2-2; D is ambiguous. Germline CDR1 ENHRY, CDR2 SYGVKD. V was cut by 4 bases and J by 7 bases, with 4 bases left in between. This CDR3 spans 11 amino acids. CDR3: CAISGGGELFF. As DNA, the CDR3 is TGTGCCATCAGTGGTGGCGGGGAGCTGTTTTTT.

This clonotype was counted only a few times. The V call is TRBV10-2, the J call TRBJ2-5; no clear D gene. The germline V and J ends were trimmed by 1 base and 4 bases, with 7 bases remaining between them. Germline assignment: CDR1 WSHSY and CDR2 SAAADI. This CDR3 spans 13 amino acids. As DNA, the CDR3 is TGCGCCAGCAGTGAGTTGCGGCTAGAGACCCAGTACTTC. It is translated as CASSELRLETQYF.

At least ten counts were recorded for this clonotype. V gene TRBV7-2 combines with J gene TRBJ2-1; possibly TRBD1 or TRBD2 for D (5 bases each). Germline assignment: CDR1 SGHTA and CDR2 FQGNSA. The CDR3 is 15 residues long. The V gene lost 5 bases and the J gene lost 2 bases, with 13 bases spanning the gap. CDR3 DNA sequence: TGTGCCAGCAGCCGGGACGGGTCAGCCTACAATGAGCAGTTCTTC. It yields the protein CASSRDGSAYNEQFF. The full variable domain, its missing parts supplied by reference TRBV7-2 and TRBJ2-1, is GAGVSQSPSNKVTEKGKDVELRCDPISGHTALYWYRQSLGQGLEFLIYFQGNSAPDKSGLPSDRFSAERTGGSVSTLTIQRTQQEDSAVYLCASSRDGSAYNEQFFGPGTRLTVL.

Judged by abundance, this clonotype is medium-sized. The chain employs TRBV29-1 and TRBJ2-6; tentative D call: TRBD2 (5 bases). CDR1 SQVTM and CDR2 ANQGSEA come from the germline V gene. The CDR3 loop spans 14 amino acids. V lost 2 bases and J 1 base, leaving 6 bases between the germline ends. CDR3: CSVERGSGANVLTF. The CDR3 DNA follows: TGCAGCGTTGAACGGGGATCTGGGGCCAACGTCCTGACTTTC.

This clonotype appeared many times. This chain connects TRBV15 to TRBJ2-7; D call uncertain. Germline V gene data show CDR1 as LNHNV and CDR2 as YYDKDF (reference sequence). V was clipped by 0 bases and J by 3 bases, with 3 bases between them. The CDR3 is 12 amino acids. As DNA, the CDR3 is TGTGCCACCAGCAGAGACTACTACGAGCAGTACTTC. It is translated as CATSRDYYEQYF.

This clonotype was counted ten times or more. The chain has TRBV12-3 or TRBV12-4 and TRBJ2-7; D may be TRBD1 (6 bases). The CDR3 is made up of 14 amino acids. The V and J ends lost 6 bases and 5 bases respectively, with 17 bases between them. CDR3 sequence: CASSLYTGRDEQYF. CDR3 DNA: TGTGCCAGCAGCCTTTACACAGGGCGGGACGAGCAGTACTTC.

The table lists this clonotype with many counts. V and J are TRBV20-1 and TRBJ1-1; 10 bases are shared with TRBD1. CDR1 and CDR2 (germline): DFQATT, SNEGSKA (reference sequence). CDR3 length: 14 amino acids. V lost 8 bases and J lost 0; bases outside the gene matches: 6. CDR3 nucleotides: TGCAGTCCGGGACAGGGGAGAATGAACACTGAAGCTTTCTTT. This gives the protein CSPGQGRMNTEAFF.

This clonotype was counted many times. V usage is TRBV20-1 and J usage is TRBJ1-4; perhaps TRBD1 as D (6 bases). From germline, CDR1 is DFQATT and CDR2 SNEGSKA (reference sequence). There are 16 residues in the CDR3. Trimming left V 0 bases short and J 7 bases short, with 18 bases between. The CDR3 DNA follows: TGCAGTGCTAGAGAGGGCAGGGGCCTTTCGACTGAAAAACTGTTTTTT. It encodes CSAREGRGLSTEKLFF.

A few counts support this clonotype. The J gene is TRBJ2-7, the V gene TRBV5-4, with 11 bases fitting TRBD2. The CDR3 covers 20 residues. Germline assignment: CDR1 SGHNT and CDR2 YYREEE (reference sequence). V lost 0 bases and J lost 1; bases outside the gene matches: 15. CDR3: CASSLAFGGLAGGGSYEQYF. CDR3 nucleotide sequence: TGTGCCAGCAGCTTGGCGTTTGGGGGTCTAGCGGGAGGTGGATCCTACGAGCAGTACTTC.

This clonotype was recorded many times. J is TRBJ1-1 and V is TRBV20-1; TRBD1 aligns across 9 bases. The CDR3 runs to 12 residues. Trimming removed 6 bases from V and 2 bases from J; junction bases left unmatched: 1. Germline loops: CDR1 DFQATT, CDR2 SNEGSKA (reference sequence). CDR3 sequence reads: CSADRGNTEAFF. CDR3 DNA: TGCAGTGCGGACAGGGGAAACACTGAAGCTTTCTTT.

This clonotype was detected ten times or more. V is TRBV20-1 and J is TRBJ1-2, with D maybe TRBD1 (5 bases). Looked up from germline, CDR1 is DFQATT and CDR2 is SNEGSKA (reference sequence). V lost 2 bases, J lost 4 bases, and 11 bases lay in between. This CDR3 region has 13 residues. CDR3 in amino acids: CSARPQGGYGYTF. The CDR3 DNA sequence: TGCAGTGCTAGACCCCAGGGAGGCTATGGCTACACCTTC.

The chain couples TRBV5-1 to TRBJ2-5; perhaps TRBD1 as D (6 bases). The ends were cut back, 6 bases at V and 2 bases at J, with 14 bases in the middle. Looked up from germline, CDR1 is SGHRS and CDR2 is YFSETQ. There are 14 residues in the CDR3. DNA of the CDR3: TGCGCCAGCACTGAGGGGACACAGCAAGAGACCCAGTACTTC. Protein product: CASTEGTQQETQYF.

This clonotype was recorded at least ten times. This chain joins TRBV3-1 and TRBJ2-3; D unclear. The CDR3 contains 12 residues. The germline V gene has CDR1 LGHDT and CDR2 YNNKEL (reference sequence). The germline V and J ends were trimmed by 4 bases and 6 bases, with 8 bases remaining between them. The CDR3 sequence is CASSLDIDTQYF. The CDR3 region has the DNA TGTGCCAGCAGCCTAGATATCGATACGCAGTATTTT.

This CDR3 reads CAISQGATGETQYF. CDR3 in DNA: TGTGCCATCAGCCAAGGGGCTACGGGCGAGACCCAGTACTTC. J is TRBJ2-5 and V is TRBV10-3, with a possible D match to TRBD1 (5 bases). Germline CDR1 and CDR2: ENHRY and SYGVKD. The ends were cut back, 6 bases at V and 5 bases at J, with 16 bases in the middle. The length of the CDR3 is 14 residues.

This clonotype was observed at least ten times. V and J are TRBV12-3 or TRBV12-4 and TRBJ2-3, with TRBD1 matching 9 bases. The V and J ends lost 6 bases and 7 bases, in that order; junction bases with no gene match: 14. This CDR3 has 16 amino acids. In nucleotides, the CDR3 is TGTGCCAGCAGGTCCCACAGGGGGCTGGGCGGGTATACGCAGTATTTT. This gives the protein CASRSHRGLGGYTQYF.

This clonotype came up many times. The chain joins TRBV14 to TRBJ2-2; D remains unclear. Trimming removed 1 base at V and 0 bases at J, with 6 bases between. Germline CDR1 is SGHDN and CDR2 is FVKESK. The CDR3 sequence is 15 residues long. The DNA for the CDR3 is TGTGCCAGCAGCCAAGGTGGTGCGAACACCGGGGAGCTGTTTTTT. Protein: CASSQGGANTGELFF.

This clonotype was recorded many times. V and J are TRBV20-1 and TRBJ2-3; perhaps D is TRBD1 or TRBD2 (5 bases each). The V and J ends lost 8 bases and 10 bases respectively, with 19 bases between them. Germline-derived CDR1 and CDR2 are DFQATT and SNEGSKA (reference sequence). This CDR3 region has 12 residues. CDR3: CSTGPNPVAQYF. CDR3 nucleotides: TGCAGTACGGGGCCCAACCCAGTTGCGCAGTATTTT.